The present T cell receptor beta chain was sequenced within a study of blood T cell repertoires in COVID-19. Clones were sequenced by immunoSEQ multiplex PCR, and TCRdb holds only the in-frame ones, with some missing. The data show hundreds of thousands of clones, 87% seen once. The CDR3 covers 14 residues. Germline V gene lookup returns CDR1 MNHEY and CDR2 SVGAGI. Trimming shortened V by 6 bases and J by 3 bases, and 15 bases separated the two germline ends. The V call is TRBV6-5, the J call TRBJ2-7; the D is unclear. Sequencing was done on a sample of peripheral blood. The receptor's source is a woman younger than 30 who had recovered from COVID-19. In nucleotides, the CDR3 is TGTGCCAGCAGCCCACAGACCGCCGGCTACGAGCAGTACTTC. It encodes CASSPQTAGYEQYF.